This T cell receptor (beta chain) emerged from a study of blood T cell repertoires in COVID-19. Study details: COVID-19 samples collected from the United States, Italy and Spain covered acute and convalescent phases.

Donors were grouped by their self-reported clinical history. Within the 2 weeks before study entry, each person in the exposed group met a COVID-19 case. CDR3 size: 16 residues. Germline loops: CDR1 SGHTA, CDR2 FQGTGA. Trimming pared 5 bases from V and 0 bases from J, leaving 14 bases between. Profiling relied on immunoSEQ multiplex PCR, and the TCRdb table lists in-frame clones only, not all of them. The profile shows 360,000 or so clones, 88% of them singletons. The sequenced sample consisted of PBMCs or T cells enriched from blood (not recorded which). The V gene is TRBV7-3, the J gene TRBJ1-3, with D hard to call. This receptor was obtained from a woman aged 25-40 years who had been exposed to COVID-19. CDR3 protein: CASSPRAGNSGNTIYF. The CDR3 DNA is TGTGCCAGCAGCCCCCGGGCGGGCAACTCTGGAAACACCATATATTTT.